These 32 T cell receptor beta chains originate from one sample sequenced in a study of PD-L1 blockade in urothelial cancer. Data came from immunoSEQ multiplex PCR; TCRdb stores just in-frame clones and leaves some out. The sample holds about 74,000 clones, 85% to 90% seen once. Time point noted: pretreatment peripheral blood. The input for sequencing was PBMCs, taken around atezolizumab (anti-PD-L1) treatment. The receptors come from a man between 65 and 80 years old with urothelial cancer.

The rearrangement joins TRBV9 to TRBJ2-1; 7 bases fit TRBD1. This CDR3 has 15 amino acids. With V trimmed by 0 bases and J by 2 bases, 2 bases remained unmatched. Germline-derived CDR1 and CDR2 are SGDLS and YYNGEE. The CDR3 coding sequence is TGTGCCAGCAGCGTAGGACAGGGACCCTACAATGAGCAGTTCTTC. It translates to CASSVGQGPYNEQFF.

The chain recombines TRBV28 with TRBJ2-7, with TRBD2 matching over 7 bases. The CDR3 runs to 13 residues. J was trimmed by 5 bases and V by 8 bases; bases with no gene match: 9. In germline, CDR1 is MDHEN, CDR2 SYDVKM. The CDR3 is CASRVSGKNEQYF. The CDR3 DNA reads TGTGCCAGCCGTGTCAGCGGGAAGAACGAGCAGTACTTC. Based on the CDR3 plus reference TRBV28 and TRBJ2-7, the full variable domain is DVKVTQSSRYLVKRTGEKVFLECVQDMDHENMFWYRQDPGLGLRLIYFSYDVKMKEKGDIPEGYSVSREKKERFSLILESASTNQTSMYLCASRVSGKNEQYFGPGTRLTVT.

The chain is built from TRBV28 and TRBJ2-5, with D tentatively TRBD2 (5 bases). The CDR3 runs to 17 residues. V lost 4 bases and J lost 5, with 23 bases in between. Germline V gives CDR1 MDHEN, CDR2 SYDVKM. CDR3 coding DNA: TGTGCCAGCAGTTCTACTATTATTAGACCCCAGCGGGAGACCCAGTACTTC. Amino acids: CASSSTIIRPQRETQYF. The full variable domain, rest sourced from reference TRBV28 and TRBJ2-5, is DVKVTQSSRYLVKRTGEKVFLECVQDMDHENMFWYRQDPGLGLRLIYFSYDVKMKEKGDIPEGYSVSREKKERFSLILESASTNQTSMYLCASSSTIIRPQRETQYFGPGTRLLVL.

The V call is TRBV27, the J call TRBJ1-4, with TRBD1 identical over 9 bases. Germline lookup yields CDR1 MNHEY and CDR2 SMNVEV (reference sequence). Trimming at V came to 5 bases and at J to 0 bases, leaving 13 bases not matched to a gene. The length of the CDR3 is 19 residues. In DNA form, the CDR3 reads TGTGCCAGCAGTAAACTCCGGACAGGGGTTGGGGCAACTAATGAAAAACTGTTTTTT. Translation: CASSKLRTGVGATNEKLFF.

V gene TRBV5-6 combines with J gene TRBJ2-5; 9 nucleotides line up with TRBD2. CDR3 size: 12 residues. V lost 4 bases, J lost 12 bases, and 7 bases stayed unmatched. CDR1 and CDR2 (germline): SGHDT, YYEEEE. The CDR3, as DNA: TGTGCCAGCAGCCGTCGCGGGGGGGATGAGTACTTC. It codes for CASSRRGGDEYF.

The chain has TRBV5-8 and TRBJ2-5; D call uncertain. Deletions cut 7 bases from V and 5 bases from J, with 12 bases between. The CDR3 spans 12 residues. CDR1 SGHTS and CDR2 YDEGEE come from the germline V gene. CDR3 coding DNA: TGTGCCAGCGGCCAGGTCCCGGAGACCCAGTACTTC. The encoded protein is CASGQVPETQYF.

This clone has only a few counts. The chain carries TRBV9 and TRBJ2-2, with D maybe TRBD2 (5 bases). Deletions cut 2 bases from V and 4 bases from J, with 12 bases between. Germline V gene lookup returns CDR1 SGDLS and CDR2 YYNGEE. This CDR3 contains 15 residues. CDR3 nucleotide sequence: TGTGCCAGCAGCGTGGGAGTGTCTGGCACCGGGGAGCTGTTTTTT. It codes for CASSVGVSGTGELFF.

The CDR3 protein is CASSFSTDTQYF. Written as DNA, the CDR3 is TGTGCCAGCAGCTTCAGCACAGATACGCAGTATTTT. The V call is TRBV6-1, the J call TRBJ2-3, with unresolved D. This CDR3 is 12 amino acids long. The V end was cut by 6 bases, the J end by 0 bases, with 4 bases between. CDR1 and CDR2 from the germline V gene are MNHNS and SASEGT.

The CDR3 DNA follows: TGTGCCTGGAGTGTACTGGAACAGGGATACGAGCAGTACTTC. Residues: CAWSVLEQGYEQYF. This sequence joins TRBV30 and TRBJ2-7; D perhaps matches TRBD1 (6 bases). The CDR3 sequence is 14 residues long. The ends were cut back, 0 bases at V and 4 bases at J, with 13 bases in the middle. The germline V gene has CDR1 GTSNPN and CDR2 SVGIG (reference sequence). The variable domain in full, with the rest retrieved from reference TRBV30 and TRBJ2-7, is SQTIHQWPATLVQPVGSPLSLECTVEGTSNPNLYWYRQAAGRGLQLLFYSVGIGQISSEVPQNLSASRPQDRQFILSSKKLLLSDSGFYLCAWSVLEQGYEQYFGPGTRLTVT.

The chain couples TRBV6-5 to TRBJ1-2; 9 positions agree with TRBD1. Germline V lookup: CDR1 MNHEY, CDR2 SVGAGI. V lost 6 bases, J lost 4 bases, and 3 bases stayed unmatched. This CDR3 region has 13 residues. As DNA, the CDR3 is TGTGCCAGCAGGCCGACAGGGGGCTATGGCTACACCTTC. Amino acid sequence: CASRPTGGYGYTF.

The V gene is TRBV6-5, the J gene TRBJ1-2, with D hard to call. The length of the CDR3 is 12 residues. Trimming took 5 bases from V and 4 from J, leaving 8 bases between them. Germline V CDR1 and CDR2: MNHEY, SVGAGI. As DNA, the CDR3 is TGTGCCAGCAGTGCCGGGAGCTATGGCTACACCTTC. It specifies CASSAGSYGYTF.

The chain carries TRBV5-1 and TRBJ1-1, with D possibly TRBD1 on 5 matching bases. Germline assignment: CDR1 SGHRS and CDR2 YFSETQ. This CDR3 has 14 amino acids. Between the trimmed V and J ends, which lost 0 bases and 6 bases, there was a span of 12 bases. DNA of the CDR3: TGCGCCAGCAGCTTGGAGGCAGGCAGGGCTGAAGCTTTCTTT. Translation: CASSLEAGRAEAFF.

This chain uses TRBV28 with TRBJ2-7, with TRBD2 matching 10 bases. V shed 5 bases and J 1 base; nucleotides not matched to a gene: 5. The CDR3 sequence is 15 residues long. Germline CDR1 and CDR2: MDHEN and SYDVKM. As DNA, the CDR3 is TGTGCCAGCAGTCCCCAACTAGCGGGGTCCTACGAGCAGTACTTC. This translates into CASSPQLAGSYEQYF.

The J gene is TRBJ2-7, the V gene TRBV28, with TRBD1 identical over 7 bases. The J segment lost 0 bases and the V segment lost 2 bases, leaving 7 bases of the junction unmatched. CDR3 length: 16 residues. Per the germline V gene, CDR1 is MDHEN and CDR2 is SYDVKM. CDR3: CASSLLQGIGSYEQYF. Here the CDR3 DNA reads TGTGCCAGCAGTTTACTACAGGGGATAGGCTCCTACGAGCAGTACTTC.

The J gene is TRBJ2-4, the V gene TRBV14; 7 nucleotides align to TRBD1. V shed 4 bases, J shed 1 base, and the junction held 7 bases outside the gene matches. CDR1 and CDR2 (germline): SGHDN, FVKESK. The CDR3 is 16 residues long. The CDR3 protein is CASSPRQGFAKNIQYF. The DNA for the CDR3 is TGTGCCAGCAGCCCACGACAGGGATTCGCCAAAAACATTCAGTACTTC.

The genes are TRBV2 and TRBJ1-1; possibly TRBD1 for D (6 bases). V lost 6 bases, J lost 2 bases, and 10 bases lay in between. The CDR3 is 13 amino acids. Per germline, CDR1 SNHLY and CDR2 FYNNEI. CDR3 in DNA: TGTGCCAGCAGGCCGGGACACAACACTGAAGCTTTCTTT. This sequence encodes CASRPGHNTEAFF. Combining the CDR3 with reference TRBV2 and TRBJ1-1 gives the whole variable domain EPEVTQTPSHQVTQMGQEVILRCVPISNHLYFYWYRQILGQKVEFLVSFYNNEISEKSEIFDDQFSVERPDGSNFTLKIRSTKLEDSAMYFCASRPGHNTEAFFGQGTRLTVV.

The CDR3 is CASSFGLAGEQYF. CDR3 bases: TGTGCCAGCAGTTTCGGACTAGCGGGAGAGCAGTACTTC. The chain uses TRBV6-5 and TRBJ2-7; 12 nucleotides agree with TRBD2. Germline lookup yields CDR1 MNHEY and CDR2 SVGAGI. Trimming took 4 bases from V and 7 from J; bases not matched to a gene: 2. The CDR3 sequence is 13 residues long.

This chain links TRBV5-1 with TRBJ2-3, with 8 bases lining up with TRBD2. Germline lookup yields CDR1 SGHRS and CDR2 YFSETQ. The V segment lost 1 base and the J segment 3 bases; nucleotides outside the gene matches: 7. The CDR3 totals 16 residues. The DNA of the CDR3 is TGCGCCAGCAGCTTGAACGGGAGGGTCCCAACAGATACGCAGTATTTT. Translated: CASSLNGRVPTDTQYF.

This rearrangement joins TRBV5-6 to TRBJ2-4, with 14 bases lining up with TRBD2. J gave up 2 bases and V 4 bases, and 5 bases lay outside the gene matches. CDR3 size: 17 residues. Germline CDR1 SGHDT, CDR2 YYEEEE. CDR3 sequence: CASSVGLAGGSKNIQYF. CDR3 nucleotides: TGTGCCAGCAGCGTCGGACTAGCGGGAGGTTCCAAAAACATTCAGTACTTC.

This sequence joins TRBV5-8 and TRBJ2-1; 9 bases agree with TRBD1. The V gene end was trimmed by 3 bases and the J gene end by 8 bases; junction bases not matched to a gene: 3. Germline V CDR1 and CDR2: SGHTS, YDEGEE. The CDR3 is 13 amino acids. The CDR3 DNA is TGTGCCAGCAGCTCACAGGGGGCCTATGAGCAGTTCTTC. This gives the protein CASSSQGAYEQFF.

The chain recombines TRBV27 with TRBJ2-6; D ambiguous. The V end was cut by 3 bases, the J end by 3 bases, with 12 bases between. The length of the CDR3 is 16 residues. From germline, CDR1 is MNHEY and CDR2 SMNVEV (reference sequence). The CDR3 DNA reads as TGTGCCAGCAGTTTTGCTAGTGTATATGGGGCCAACGTCCTGACTTTC. This encodes CASSFASVYGANVLTF.

The CDR3 is CASCLLAPTYEQYF. As DNA, the CDR3 is TGTGCCAGCTGCTTACTAGCGCCCACCTACGAGCAGTACTTC. The V gene is TRBV2, the J gene TRBJ2-7; 7 nucleotides align to TRBD2. V gave up 8 bases and J gave up 2 bases; unmatched junction bases: 9. The CDR3 has 14 amino acids. The V gene's germline CDR1 is SNHLY and CDR2 FYNNEI.

The CDR3 coding sequence is TGTGCCAGCAGCTTATCCCCGGACAGAAACACTGAAGCTTTCTTT. This encodes CASSLSPDRNTEAFF. The gene calls are TRBV7-7 and TRBJ1-1; the D gene is possibly TRBD1 (6 bases). CDR1 and CDR2 from the germline V gene are SSHAT and FNYEAQ (reference sequence). Between the trimmed V and J ends, which lost 2 bases and 2 bases, there was a span of 12 bases. The CDR3 contains 15 residues.

V gene TRBV11-3 combines with J gene TRBJ2-2; TRBD1 matches at 9 bases. CDR3 length: 15 residues. In germline, CDR1 is SGHNT, CDR2 YENEEA. V shed 6 bases, J shed 8 bases, and the junction held 10 bases outside the gene matches. CDR3 region: CASRPEGQGKGELFF. In DNA form, the CDR3 reads TGTGCCAGCAGACCTGAGGGACAGGGTAAAGGGGAGCTGTTTTTT. The whole variable domain, remainder taken from reference TRBV11-3 and TRBJ2-2, is EAGVVQSPRYKIIEKKQPVAFWCNPISGHNTLYWYLQNLGQGPELLIRYENEEAVDDSQLPKDRFSAERLKGVDSTLKIQPAELGDSAVYLCASRPEGQGKGELFFGEGSRLTVL.

DNA of the CDR3: TGTGCCATCAGCGGGGACAGCCAAGAGACCCAGTACTTC. Amino acids: CAISGDSQETQYF. The chain is built from TRBV10-3 and TRBJ2-5, with TRBD1 identical over 7 bases. The germline V gene encodes CDR1 ENHRY and CDR2 SYGVKD. CDR3 size: 13 residues. Germline trimming cut 6 bases from V and 1 base from J; bases unmatched to any gene: 2.

The chain couples TRBV6-5 to TRBJ2-3, with D perhaps matching TRBD2 (5 bases). V was trimmed by 6 bases and J by 4 bases, leaving 14 bases between them. Germline V gives CDR1 MNHEY, CDR2 SVGAGI. This CDR3 spans 14 amino acids. CDR3 region: CASSRTSLADTQYF. Here the CDR3 DNA reads TGTGCCAGCAGCAGAACTAGTCTCGCAGATACGCAGTATTTT.

The CDR3 spells CASSDKPLDTGELFF. The CDR3 DNA reads as TGTGCCAGCAGCGACAAGCCCCTGGACACCGGGGAGCTGTTTTTT. The gene calls are TRBV2 and TRBJ2-2; D is uncertain. CDR3 length equals 15 residues. CDR1 is SNHLY and CDR2 is FYNNEI in the germline V gene. Trimming cost V 6 bases and J 3 bases, with 14 bases left between them.

The rearrangement joins TRBV10-1 to TRBJ2-1; 13 nucleotides align to TRBD2. The CDR3 is 17 residues long. CDR1 is WNHNN and CDR2 is SYGVQD in the germline V gene (reference sequence). V was pared by 4 bases and J by 8 bases, with 11 bases of the junction left unmatched. The CDR3 region has the DNA TGCGCCAGCAGTGGAGGGGGACTAGCGGGAACAAAAGATGAGCAGTTCTTC. Amino acid sequence: CASSGGGLAGTKDEQFF.

The J gene is TRBJ2-3, the V gene TRBV2, with 9 bases matching TRBD2. With V trimmed by 6 bases and J by 1 base, 5 bases remained unmatched. Germline V gene data show CDR1 as SNHLY and CDR2 as FYNNEI. The CDR3 runs to 15 residues. The CDR3 here is CASRRVAGGTDTQYF. The CDR3 DNA reads as TGTGCCAGCAGGAGGGTAGCGGGAGGCACAGATACGCAGTATTTT. Supplemented by reference TRBV2 and TRBJ2-3, the full variable domain reads EPEVTQTPSHQVTQMGQEVILRCVPISNHLYFYWYRQILGQKVEFLVSFYNNEISEKSEIFDDQFSVERPDGSNFTLKIRSTKLEDSAMYFCASRRVAGGTDTQYFGPGTRLTVL.

The CDR3 here is CASSDSGDSYNEQFF. In DNA, the CDR3 is TGTGCCAGCAGTGACTCGGGGGACAGCTACAATGAGCAGTTCTTC. The chain uses TRBV6-4 and TRBJ2-1, with TRBD1 matching 7 bases. V gave up 0 bases and J gave up 3 bases; unmatched junction bases: 2. Germline CDR1 MRHNA, CDR2 SNTAGT. The CDR3 totals 15 residues.

The chain couples TRBV30 to TRBJ2-2; TRBD2 might be the D (6 bases). The germline CDR1 and CDR2 sequences are GTSNPN and SVGIG (reference sequence). V lost 0 bases and J 6 bases, leaving 8 bases between the germline ends. This CDR3 contains 13 residues. CDR3 sequence reads: CAWSVGGAGELFF. Here the CDR3 DNA reads TGTGCCTGGAGTGTAGGAGGGGCCGGGGAGCTGTTTTTT.

The chain combines TRBV29-1 with TRBJ2-1, with 9 bases identical to TRBD2. Trimming at V came to 5 bases and at J to 4 bases, leaving 9 bases not matched to a gene. CDR3 length: 15 residues. Germline assignment: CDR1 SQVTM and CDR2 ANQGSEA. CDR3 sequence reads: CSVPPTSGGYNEQFF. As DNA, the CDR3 is TGCAGCGTTCCGCCGACTAGCGGAGGGTACAATGAGCAGTTCTTC.